What follows describes a single T cell receptor (beta chain). The sample belongs to a study of blood T cell repertoires in COVID-19. Study-wide context: PBMCs, B-cell-depleted T cells, or T cells provided the cDNA or gDNA that made up the material.

In the original workflow: The authors estimated nucleated cell counts from reference gene primer amplification. Generated by immunoSEQ multiplex PCR, the TCRdb table keeps only in-frame clones and is missing some. Clonal size and the V and J genes are those of that table, whereas D and trimming came from the DNA. The sample lists about 200,000 clones, 75% to 85% occurring once. The germline gives CDR1 MDHEN, CDR2 SYDVKM. V was pared by 6 bases and J by 0 bases, with 5 bases of the junction left unmatched. CDR3 length equals 15 residues. This rearrangement joins TRBV28 to TRBJ2-4; 7 bases are a match to TRBD1. The sequence came from a human donor in a cohort sampled during active COVID-19. Material for sequencing was peripheral blood. CDR3 residues: CASRQGSPAKNIQYF. CDR3 bases: TGTGCCAGCAGACAGGGGTCCCCAGCCAAAAACATTCAGTACTTC.